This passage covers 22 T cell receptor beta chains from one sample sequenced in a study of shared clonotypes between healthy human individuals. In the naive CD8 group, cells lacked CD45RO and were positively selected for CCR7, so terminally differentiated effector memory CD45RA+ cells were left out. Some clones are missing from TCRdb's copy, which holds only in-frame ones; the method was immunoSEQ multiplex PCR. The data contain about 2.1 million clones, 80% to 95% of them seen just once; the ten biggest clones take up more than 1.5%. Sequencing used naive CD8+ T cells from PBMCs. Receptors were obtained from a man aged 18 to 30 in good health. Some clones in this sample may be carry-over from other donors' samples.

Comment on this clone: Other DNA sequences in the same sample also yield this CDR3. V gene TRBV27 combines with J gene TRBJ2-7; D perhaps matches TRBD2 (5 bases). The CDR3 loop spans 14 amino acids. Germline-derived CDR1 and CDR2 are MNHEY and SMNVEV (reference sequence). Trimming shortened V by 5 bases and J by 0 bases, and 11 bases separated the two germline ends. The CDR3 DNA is TGTGCCAGCAGTCTTGGCGGGTACTCCTACGAGCAGTACTTC. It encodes CASSLGGYSYEQYF.

CDR3 sequence reads: CASSSEQGYNEQFF. The CDR3 region has the DNA TGTGCCAGCAGCTCAGAACAGGGCTACAATGAGCAGTTCTTC. This chain connects TRBV6-5 to TRBJ2-1; TRBD1 is a possible D gene (6 bases). The CDR3 is 14 amino acids. CDR1 and CDR2 from the germline V gene are MNHEY and SVGAGI. V was shortened by 6 bases and J by 3 bases, with 12 bases between the two germline ends.

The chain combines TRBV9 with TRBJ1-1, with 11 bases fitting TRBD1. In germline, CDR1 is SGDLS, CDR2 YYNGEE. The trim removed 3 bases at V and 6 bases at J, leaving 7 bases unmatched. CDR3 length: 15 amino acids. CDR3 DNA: TGTGCCAGCAGCGGGACAGGGGGCGAGGCGCCTGAAGCTTTCTTT. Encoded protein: CASSGTGGEAPEAFF. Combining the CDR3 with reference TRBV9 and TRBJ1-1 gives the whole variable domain DSGVTQTPKHLITATGQRVTLRCSPRSGDLSVYWYQQSLDQGLQFLIQYYNGEERAKGNILERFSAQQFPDLHSELNLSSLELGDSALYFCASSGTGGEAPEAFFGQGTRLTVV.

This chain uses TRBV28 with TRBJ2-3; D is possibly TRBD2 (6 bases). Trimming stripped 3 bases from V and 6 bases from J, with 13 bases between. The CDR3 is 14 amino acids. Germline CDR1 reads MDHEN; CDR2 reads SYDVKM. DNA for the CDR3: TGTGCCAGCAGTTTGCGACGGGAGACCGATACGCAGTATTTT. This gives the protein CASSLRRETDTQYF.

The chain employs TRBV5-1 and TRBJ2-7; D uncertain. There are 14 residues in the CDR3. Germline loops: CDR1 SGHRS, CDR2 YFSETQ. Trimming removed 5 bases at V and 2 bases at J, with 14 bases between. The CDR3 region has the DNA TGCGCCAGCAGAAAACTGTTGGGCGCCTACGAGCAGTACTTC. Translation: CASRKLLGAYEQYF.

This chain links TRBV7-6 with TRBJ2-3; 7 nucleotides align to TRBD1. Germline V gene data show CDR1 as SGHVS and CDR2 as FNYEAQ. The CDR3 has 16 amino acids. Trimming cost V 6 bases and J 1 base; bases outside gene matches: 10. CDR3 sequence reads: CASSLGQAIGTDTQYF. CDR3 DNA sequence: TGTGCCAGCAGTCTAGGACAGGCCATCGGCACAGATACGCAGTATTTT.

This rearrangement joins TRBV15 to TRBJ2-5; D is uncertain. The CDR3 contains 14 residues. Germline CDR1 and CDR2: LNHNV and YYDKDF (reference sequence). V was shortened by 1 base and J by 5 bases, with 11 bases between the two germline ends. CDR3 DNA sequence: TGTGCCACCAGCAGAGGAGGCGAGGCGGAGACCCAGTACTTC. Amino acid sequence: CATSRGGEAETQYF.

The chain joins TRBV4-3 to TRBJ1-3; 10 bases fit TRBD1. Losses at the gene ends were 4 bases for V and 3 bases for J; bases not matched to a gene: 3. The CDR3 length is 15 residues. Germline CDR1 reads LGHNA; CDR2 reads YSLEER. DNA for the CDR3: TGCGCCAGCAGCCCGGGGACAGGGGTTGGAAACACCATATATTTT. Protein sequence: CASSPGTGVGNTIYF.

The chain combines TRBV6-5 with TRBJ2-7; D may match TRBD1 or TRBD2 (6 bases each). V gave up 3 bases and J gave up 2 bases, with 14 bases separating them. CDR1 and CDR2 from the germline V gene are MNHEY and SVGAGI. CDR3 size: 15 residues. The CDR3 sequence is CASSYLQGGPYEQYF. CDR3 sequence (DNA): TGTGCCAGCAGTTATCTACAGGGAGGACCCTACGAGCAGTACTTC.

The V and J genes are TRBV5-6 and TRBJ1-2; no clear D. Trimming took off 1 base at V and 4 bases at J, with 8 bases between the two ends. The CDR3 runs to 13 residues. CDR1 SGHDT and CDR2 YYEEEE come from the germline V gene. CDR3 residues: CASSLLSAYGYTF. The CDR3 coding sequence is TGTGCCAGCAGCTTGTTATCCGCCTATGGCTACACCTTC.

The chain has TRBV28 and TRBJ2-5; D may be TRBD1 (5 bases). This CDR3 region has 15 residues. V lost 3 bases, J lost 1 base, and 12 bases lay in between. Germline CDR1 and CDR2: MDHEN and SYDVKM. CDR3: CASSFPRAIQETQYF. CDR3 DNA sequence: TGTGCCAGCAGTTTCCCCAGGGCGATCCAAGAGACCCAGTACTTC.

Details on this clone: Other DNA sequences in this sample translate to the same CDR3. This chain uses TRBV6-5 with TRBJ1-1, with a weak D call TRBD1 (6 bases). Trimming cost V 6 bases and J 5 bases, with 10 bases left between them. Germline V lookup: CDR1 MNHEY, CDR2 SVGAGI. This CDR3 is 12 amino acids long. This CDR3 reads CASSETGTEAFF. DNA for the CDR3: TGTGCCAGCAGCGAAACAGGGACTGAAGCTTTCTTT.

In DNA form, the CDR3 reads TGCGCCAGCAGCGCCTGGAAGGCCGGGGTGCACCAAGAGACCCAGTACTTC. It encodes CASSAWKAGVHQETQYF. The V call is TRBV4-1, the J call TRBJ2-5; possible D gene TRBD2, 5 bases. Trimming removed 5 bases from V and 0 bases from J, with 19 bases in between. The CDR3 length is 17 residues. The V gene's germline CDR1 is MGHRA and CDR2 YSYEKL.

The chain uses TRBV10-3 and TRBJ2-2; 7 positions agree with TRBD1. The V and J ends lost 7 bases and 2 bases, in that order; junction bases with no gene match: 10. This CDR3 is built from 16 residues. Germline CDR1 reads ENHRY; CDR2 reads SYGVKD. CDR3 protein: CAITSSRTGNTGELFF. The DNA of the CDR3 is TGTGCCATCACCTCAAGCCGGACAGGAAACACCGGGGAGCTGTTTTTT.

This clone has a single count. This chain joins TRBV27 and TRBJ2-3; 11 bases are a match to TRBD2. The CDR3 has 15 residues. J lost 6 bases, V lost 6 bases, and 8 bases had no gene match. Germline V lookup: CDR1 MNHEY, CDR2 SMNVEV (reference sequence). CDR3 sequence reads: CASRLAGEGADTQYF. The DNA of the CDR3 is TGTGCCAGCAGACTAGCGGGAGAGGGGGCCGATACGCAGTATTTT.

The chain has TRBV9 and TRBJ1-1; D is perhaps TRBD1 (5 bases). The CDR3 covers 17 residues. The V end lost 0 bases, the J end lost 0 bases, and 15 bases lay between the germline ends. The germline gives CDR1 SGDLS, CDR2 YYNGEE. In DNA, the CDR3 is TGTGCCAGCAGCGTAGGGCGGGGCAGAGGCATGAACACTGAAGCTTTCTTT. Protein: CASSVGRGRGMNTEAFF.

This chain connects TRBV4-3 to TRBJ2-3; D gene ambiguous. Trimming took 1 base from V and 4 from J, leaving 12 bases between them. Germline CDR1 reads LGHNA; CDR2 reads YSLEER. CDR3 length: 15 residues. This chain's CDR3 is CASSQAQIGSDTQYF. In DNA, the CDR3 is TGCGCCAGCAGCCAAGCCCAGATAGGATCAGATACGCAGTATTTT.

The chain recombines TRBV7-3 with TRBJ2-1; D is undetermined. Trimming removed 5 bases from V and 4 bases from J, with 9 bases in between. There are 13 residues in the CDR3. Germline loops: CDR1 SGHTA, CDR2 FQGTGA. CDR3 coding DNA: TGTGCCAGCAGCGACGGGCTTTACAATGAGCAGTTCTTC. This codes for CASSDGLYNEQFF. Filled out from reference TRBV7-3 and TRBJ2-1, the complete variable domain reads GAGVSQTPSNKVTEKGKYVELRCDPISGHTALYWYRQSLGQGPEFLIYFQGTGAADDSGLPNDRFFAVRPEGSVSTLKIQRTERGDSAVYLCASSDGLYNEQFFGPGTRLTVL.

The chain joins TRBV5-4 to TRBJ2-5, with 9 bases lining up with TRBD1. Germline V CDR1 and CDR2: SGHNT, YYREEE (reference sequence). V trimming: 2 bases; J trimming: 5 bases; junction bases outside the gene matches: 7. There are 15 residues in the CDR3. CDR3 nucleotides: TGTGCCAGCAGCTTTGACAGGGGGGATGGGGAGACCCAGTACTTC. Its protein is CASSFDRGDGETQYF.

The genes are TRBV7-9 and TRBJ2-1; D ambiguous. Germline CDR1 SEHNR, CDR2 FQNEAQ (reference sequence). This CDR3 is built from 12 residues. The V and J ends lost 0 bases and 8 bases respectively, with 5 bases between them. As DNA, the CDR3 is TGTGCCAGCAGCTTAGCACCGCATGAGCAGTTCTTC. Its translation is CASSLAPHEQFF.

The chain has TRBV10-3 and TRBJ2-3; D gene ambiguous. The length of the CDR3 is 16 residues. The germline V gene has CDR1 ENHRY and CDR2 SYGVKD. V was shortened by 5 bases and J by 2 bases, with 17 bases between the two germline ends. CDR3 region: CAISPKHWRITDTQYF. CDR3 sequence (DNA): TGTGCCATCAGTCCCAAACACTGGCGGATCACAGATACGCAGTATTTT.

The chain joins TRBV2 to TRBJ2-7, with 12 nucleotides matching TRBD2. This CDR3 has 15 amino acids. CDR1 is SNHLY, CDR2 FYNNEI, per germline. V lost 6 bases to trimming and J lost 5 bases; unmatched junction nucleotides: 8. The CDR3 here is CASRASGRESHEQYF. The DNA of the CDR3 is TGTGCCAGCAGGGCTAGCGGGAGGGAATCCCACGAGCAGTACTTC.